The 5 T cell receptor beta chains presented below share a single source sample, sequenced in a study of T cell responses to AZD1222 COVID-19 vaccine. TCRdb's copy holds only in-frame clones and misses some; the assay was immunoSEQ multiplex PCR. The sample has tens of thousands of clones; about 88% are singletons. The source was peripheral blood, collected 28 days after the second AZD1222 dose. The source of these receptors is an adult who received the AZD1222 COVID-19 vaccine.

This clone was recorded a few times. V gene TRBV7-9 combines with J gene TRBJ2-3, with D perhaps TRBD1 (6 bases). The CDR3 sequence is 13 residues long. The V end lost 8 bases, the J end lost 2 bases, and 11 bases lay between the germline ends. Germline values: CDR1 SEHNR, CDR2 FQNEAQ (reference sequence). The CDR3 DNA reads as TGTGCCAGCGGGGACAAATACACAGATACGCAGTATTTT. Protein product: CASGDKYTDTQYF. Variable domain in full (rest from reference TRBV7-9 and TRBJ2-3): DTGVSQNPRHKITKRGQNVTFRCDPISEHNRLYWYRQTLGQGPEFLTYFQNEAQLEKSRLLSDRFSAERPKGSFSTLEIQRTEQGDSAMYLCASGDKYTDTQYFGPGTRLTVL.

The chain is built from TRBV14 and TRBJ2-3; the D gene is possibly TRBD2 (6 bases). The CDR3 consists of 13 residues. The V end was cut by 2 bases, the J end by 4 bases, with 7 bases between. The germline V gene has CDR1 SGHDN and CDR2 FVKESK. CDR3 region: CASSQWGADTQYF. The CDR3 DNA sequence: TGTGCCAGCAGCCAATGGGGGGCAGATACGCAGTATTTT.

This rearrangement joins TRBV5-5 to TRBJ2-1, with D perhaps TRBD1 (5 bases). This CDR3 comprises 14 residues. Looked up from germline, CDR1 is SGHKS and CDR2 is YYEKEE (reference sequence). The V end lost 2 bases, the J end lost 2 bases, and 8 bases lay between the germline ends. The CDR3 spells CASSFRGTYNEQFF. The CDR3 region has the DNA TGTGCCAGCAGCTTTAGGGGCACCTACAATGAGCAGTTCTTC.

The chain employs TRBV7-8 and TRBJ1-2, with 12 bases lining up with TRBD1. In germline, CDR1 is SGHVS, CDR2 FQNEAQ. This CDR3 contains 15 residues. V was clipped by 5 bases and J by 8 bases; unmatched bases: 9. The CDR3 nucleotides read TGTGCCAGCAGCGGGGACAGGGGGCGAGATTGGGGCTACACCTTC. It encodes CASSGDRGRDWGYTF.

The chain joins TRBV5-8 to TRBJ2-2, with TRBD2 matching 7 bases. Germline V gene data show CDR1 as SGHTS and CDR2 as YDEGEE. The CDR3 length is 17 residues. V dropped 1 base and J dropped 4; count of bases not matched to a gene: 10. The CDR3 here is CASSLRRLADVTGELFF. The CDR3 DNA sequence: TGTGCCAGCAGCTTGCGGCGGCTAGCGGATGTCACCGGGGAGCTGTTTTTT. Filled out from reference TRBV5-8 and TRBJ2-2, the complete variable domain reads EAGVTQSPTHLIKTRGQQATLRCSPISGHTSVYWYQQALGLGLQFLLWYDEGEERNRGNFPPRFSGRQFPNYSSELNVNALELEDSALYLCASSLRRLADVTGELFFGEGSRLTVL.